One T cell receptor (beta chain) is described in this entry. The data stem from a study of cytotoxic CD8 clonotypes in ibrutinib-treated CLL. Data came from immunoSEQ multiplex PCR; TCRdb stores just in-frame clones and leaves some out. Of more than 60,000 clones in the sample, roughly 83% are singletons; the top ten hold about 39%. Trimming took off 4 bases at V and 0 bases at J, with 20 bases between the two ends. CDR3 size: 17 residues. The germline gives CDR1 SGHRS, CDR2 YFSETQ. The V call is TRBV5-1, the J call TRBJ2-7, with D maybe TRBD2 (5 bases). The sample consisted of PBMCs, taken after 24 months of ibrutinib treatment. This receptor was identified in a human donor with chronic lymphocytic leukemia. CDR3 amino acids: CASSTAPMSGSSYEQYF. The CDR3 DNA sequence: TGCGCCAGCAGCACCGCCCCTATGAGCGGAAGCTCCTACGAGCAGTACTTC. The entire variable domain, with the rest obtained from reference TRBV5-1 and TRBJ2-7, is as follows: KAGVTQTPRYLIKTRGQQVTLSCSPISGHRSVSWYQQTPGQGLQFLFEYFSETQRNKGNFPGRFSGRQFSNSRSEMNVSTLELGDSALYLCASSTAPMSGSSYEQYFGPGTRLTVT.